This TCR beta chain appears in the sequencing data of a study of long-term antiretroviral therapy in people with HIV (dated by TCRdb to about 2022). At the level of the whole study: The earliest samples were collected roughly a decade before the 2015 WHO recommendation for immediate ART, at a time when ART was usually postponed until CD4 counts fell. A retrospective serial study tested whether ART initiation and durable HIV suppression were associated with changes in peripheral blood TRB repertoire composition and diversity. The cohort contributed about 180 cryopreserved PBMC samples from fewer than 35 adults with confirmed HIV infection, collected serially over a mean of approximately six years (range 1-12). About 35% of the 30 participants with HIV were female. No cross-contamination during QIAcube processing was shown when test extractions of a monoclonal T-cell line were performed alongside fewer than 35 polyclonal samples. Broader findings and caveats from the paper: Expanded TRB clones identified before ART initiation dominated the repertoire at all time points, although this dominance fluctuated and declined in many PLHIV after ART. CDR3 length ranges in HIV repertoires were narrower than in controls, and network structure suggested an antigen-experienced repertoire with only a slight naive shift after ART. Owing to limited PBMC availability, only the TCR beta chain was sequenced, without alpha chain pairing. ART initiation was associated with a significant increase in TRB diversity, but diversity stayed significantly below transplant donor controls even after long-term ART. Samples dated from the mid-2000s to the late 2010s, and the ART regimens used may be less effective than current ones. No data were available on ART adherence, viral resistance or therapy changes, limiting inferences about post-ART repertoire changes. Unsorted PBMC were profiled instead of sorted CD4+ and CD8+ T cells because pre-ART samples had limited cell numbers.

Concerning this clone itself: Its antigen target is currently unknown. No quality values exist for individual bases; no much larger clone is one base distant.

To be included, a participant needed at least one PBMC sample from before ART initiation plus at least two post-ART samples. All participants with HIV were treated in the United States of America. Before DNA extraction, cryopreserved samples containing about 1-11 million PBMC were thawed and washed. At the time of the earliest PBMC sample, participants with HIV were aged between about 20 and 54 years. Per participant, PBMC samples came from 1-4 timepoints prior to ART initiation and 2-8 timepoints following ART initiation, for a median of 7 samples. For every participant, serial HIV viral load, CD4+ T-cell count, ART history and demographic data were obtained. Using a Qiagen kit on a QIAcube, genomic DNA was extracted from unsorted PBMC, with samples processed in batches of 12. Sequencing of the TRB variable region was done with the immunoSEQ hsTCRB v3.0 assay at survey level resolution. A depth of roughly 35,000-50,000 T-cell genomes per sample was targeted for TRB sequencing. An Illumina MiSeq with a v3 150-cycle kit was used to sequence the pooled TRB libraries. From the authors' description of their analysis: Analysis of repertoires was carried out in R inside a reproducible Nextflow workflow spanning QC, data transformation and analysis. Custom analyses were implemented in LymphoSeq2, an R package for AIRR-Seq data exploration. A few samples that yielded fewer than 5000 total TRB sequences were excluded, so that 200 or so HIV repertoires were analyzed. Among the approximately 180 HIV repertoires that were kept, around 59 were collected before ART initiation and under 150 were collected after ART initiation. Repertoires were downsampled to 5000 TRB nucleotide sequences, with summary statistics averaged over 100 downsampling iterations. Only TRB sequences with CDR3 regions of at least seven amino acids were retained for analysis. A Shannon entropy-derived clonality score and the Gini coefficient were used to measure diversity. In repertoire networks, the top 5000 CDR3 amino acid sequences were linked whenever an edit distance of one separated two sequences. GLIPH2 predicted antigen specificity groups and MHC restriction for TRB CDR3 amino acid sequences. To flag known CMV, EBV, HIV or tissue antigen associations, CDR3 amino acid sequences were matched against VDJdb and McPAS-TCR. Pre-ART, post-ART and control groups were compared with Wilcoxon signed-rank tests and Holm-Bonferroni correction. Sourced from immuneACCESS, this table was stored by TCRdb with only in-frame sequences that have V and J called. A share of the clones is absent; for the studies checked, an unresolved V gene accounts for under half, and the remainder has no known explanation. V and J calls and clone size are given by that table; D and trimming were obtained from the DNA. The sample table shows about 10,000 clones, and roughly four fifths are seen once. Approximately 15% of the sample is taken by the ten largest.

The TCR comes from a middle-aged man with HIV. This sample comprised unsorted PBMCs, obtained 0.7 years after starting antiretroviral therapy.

The DNA reads as follows: TGTGCCAGCAGTTTACTCGGCCAAAGGAACAATGAGCAGTTCTTC. This encodes CASSLLGQRNNEQFF. The receptor chain draws on TRBV27 and TRBJ2-1, with no confident D gene call. The germline V gene (reference sequence) yields MNHEY for CDR1 and SMNVEV for CDR2. V is shortened by 2 bases, J by 5 bases, and the region joining them spans 13 bases. The CDR3, from cysteine to phenylalanine, totals 15 residues. CDR3 DNA only is kept here, 45 bases in frame from base 1.